Listed here are 2 T cell receptor beta chains from one sample, sequenced in a study of T-cell reconstitution after alpha-beta-depleted transplantation in children. Using unique molecular identifiers, the investigators prepared the TCRbeta library. Each CDR3 protein gets one entry after TCRdb re-called the PCR reads with MiXCR. The sample has 600,000 to 800,000 distinct CDR3 sequences; under 15% are singletons. Sequenced here: PBMCs, sampled before TCRalphabeta/CD19-depleted stem cell transplant. These receptors were taken from a girl aged 2-10 years with congenital amegakaryocytic thrombocytopenia, due to receive a stem cell transplant.

The V call is TRBV5-1, the J call TRBJ2-1, with D tentatively TRBD1 (5 bases). Deletions cut 0 bases from V and 7 bases from J, with 8 bases between. The CDR3 loop spans 13 amino acids. The germline V gene encodes CDR1 SGHRS and CDR2 YFSETQ. This chain's CDR3 is CASSLAGQNEQFF. The CDR3 nucleotides are TGCGCCAGCAGCTTGGCAGGGCAGAATGAGCAGTTCTTC. Combining the CDR3 with reference TRBV5-1 and TRBJ2-1 gives the whole variable domain KAGVTQTPRYLIKTRGQQVTLSCSPISGHRSVSWYQQTPGQGLQFLFEYFSETQRNKGNFPGRFSGRQFSNSRSEMNVSTLELGDSALYLCASSLAGQNEQFFGPGTRLTVL.

This clonotype was seen ten or more times. This chain joins TRBV6-1 and TRBJ2-2; perhaps D is TRBD1 or TRBD2 (5 bases each). This CDR3 has 15 residues. V lost 2 bases to trimming and J lost 0 bases, with 7 bases between them. The germline V gene encodes CDR1 MNHNS and CDR2 SASEGT. The chain's CDR3 is CASSEWDPNTGELFF. The CDR3 DNA is TGTGCCAGCAGTGAATGGGACCCGAACACCGGGGAGCTGTTTTTT.